This passage covers 20 T cell receptor beta chains from one sample sequenced in a study of OX40 agonist ivuxolimab in advanced cancers. Profiling relied on immunoSEQ multiplex PCR, and the TCRdb table lists in-frame clones only, not all of them. The sample holds 70,000 to 90,000 clones, over 80% seen once. The source material was CD4+ or CD8+ T cells sorted from blood, sampled in a trial of the OX40 agonist ivuxolimab. These receptors were taken from an adult with an advanced solid tumor such as melanoma, head and neck, liver or kidney cancer.

J is TRBJ2-1 and V is TRBV7-2; D remains unclear. The CDR3 runs 12 residues. Germline CDR1 reads SGHTA; CDR2 reads FQGNSA. V was cut by 5 bases and J by 9 bases, with 11 bases left in between. In DNA form, the CDR3 reads TGTGCCAGCAGCCCCTCATATGGTGAGCAGTTCTTC. Its translation: CASSPSYGEQFF.

CDR3 loop: CASSQASGASTDTQYF. The CDR3 bases are TGTGCCAGCAGCCAGGCTAGCGGGGCTAGCACAGATACGCAGTATTTT. The genes are TRBV4-2 and TRBJ2-3; 9 bases fit TRBD2. CDR1 is LGHNA, CDR2 YNFKEQ, per germline. CDR3 length: 16 amino acids. V lost 3 bases and J lost 0; bases outside the gene matches: 4.

The V and J genes are TRBV2 and TRBJ2-3; D is uncertain. The germline V gene has CDR1 SNHLY and CDR2 FYNNEI. Trimming left V 5 bases short and J 0 bases short, with 3 bases between. The length of the CDR3 is 12 residues. The CDR3 protein is CASSYSTDTQYF. CDR3 sequence (DNA): TGTGCCAGCAGTTATAGCACAGATACGCAGTATTTT.

The V gene is TRBV7-2, the J gene TRBJ2-1; 15 nucleotides line up with TRBD2. In germline, CDR1 is SGHTA, CDR2 FQGNSA. V dropped 3 bases and J dropped 8; count of bases not matched to a gene: 5. CDR3 length: 16 amino acids. The CDR3 DNA is TGTGCCAGCAGCTTTCGGACTAGCGGGAGGGTCGATGAGCAGTTCTTC. It encodes CASSFRTSGRVDEQFF.

The chain joins TRBV5-1 to TRBJ2-4; 8 nucleotides align to TRBD1. Germline CDR1 SGHRS, CDR2 YFSETQ. The CDR3 contains 16 residues. V lost 1 base to trimming and J lost 1 base; unmatched junction nucleotides: 4. DNA for the CDR3: TGCGCCAGCAGCTTGTCAGGGGGCTCGGCCAAAAACATTCAGTACTTC. Amino acid sequence: CASSLSGGSAKNIQYF. Combining the CDR3 with reference TRBV5-1 and TRBJ2-4 gives the whole variable domain KAGVTQTPRYLIKTRGQQVTLSCSPISGHRSVSWYQQTPGQGLQFLFEYFSETQRNKGNFPGRFSGRQFSNSRSEMNVSTLELGDSALYLCASSLSGGSAKNIQYFGAGTRLSVL.

The chain is built from TRBV7-6 and TRBJ2-1; D perhaps matches TRBD2 (5 bases). The germline V gene has CDR1 SGHVS and CDR2 FNYEAQ. This CDR3 comprises 13 residues. Deletions cut 3 bases from V and 9 bases from J, with 12 bases between. In DNA, the CDR3 is TGTGCCAGCAGCTTGCCATCTAGCAGTGAGCAGTTCTTC. It yields the protein CASSLPSSSEQFF.

V is TRBV19 and J is TRBJ1-1; D unclear. The CDR3 consists of 11 residues. Germline assignment: CDR1 LNHDA and CDR2 SQIVND (reference sequence). V dropped 2 bases and J dropped 11 bases, with 9 bases sitting between them. Written as DNA, the CDR3 is TGTGCCAGTAGTATAACGGGCCTGGCTTTCTTT. It encodes CASSITGLAFF.

The V call is TRBV7-2, the J call TRBJ2-3; the D gene is possibly TRBD1 (7 bases). The V and J ends lost 5 bases and 4 bases respectively, with 16 bases between them. The length of the CDR3 is 15 residues. Germline V gives CDR1 SGHTA, CDR2 FQGNSA. The CDR3, as DNA: TGTGCCAGCAGCACCAGGGGGAGGCCCCCAGATACGCAGTATTTT. It specifies CASSTRGRPPDTQYF. Drawing the rest from reference TRBV7-2 and TRBJ2-3, the complete variable domain is GAGVSQSPSNKVTEKGKDVELRCDPISGHTALYWYRQSLGQGLEFLIYFQGNSAPDKSGLPSDRFSAERTGGSVSTLTIQRTQQEDSAVYLCASSTRGRPPDTQYFGPGTRLTVL.

This clone was counted between two and nine times. The rearrangement uses TRBV18 and TRBJ1-6; D not certain. CDR3 length: 15 residues. CDR1 is KGHSH, CDR2 LQKENI, per germline. V was pared by 8 bases and J by 0 bases, with 11 bases between. CDR3 region: CASHKGGSYNSPLHF. The DNA of the CDR3 is TGTGCCAGCCACAAGGGTGGCTCCTATAATTCACCCCTCCACTTT.

The rearrangement links TRBV6-6 to TRBJ1-4; TRBD1 matches 8 bases. The V segment lost 6 bases and the J segment 8 bases; nucleotides outside the gene matches: 5. This CDR3 region has 13 residues. Germline V CDR1 and CDR2: MNHNY, SVGAGI (reference sequence). CDR3 sequence: CASSATGVEKLFF. As DNA, the CDR3 is TGTGCCAGCAGCGCGACAGGGGTAGAAAAACTGTTTTTT.

J is TRBJ2-3 and V is TRBV27; 7 bases line up with TRBD2. The V and J ends lost 6 bases and 0 bases, in that order; junction bases with no gene match: 0. The CDR3 consists of 13 residues. CDR1 and CDR2 (germline): MNHEY, SMNVEV (reference sequence). The CDR3 nucleotides are TGTGCCAGCAGGCGGGGGAGCACAGATACGCAGTATTTT. Protein sequence: CASRRGSTDTQYF.

This chain uses TRBV4-2 with TRBJ2-1; 14 positions match TRBD2. V trimming: 4 bases; J trimming: 9 bases; junction bases outside the gene matches: 11. Germline-derived CDR1 and CDR2 are LGHNA and YNFKEQ. This CDR3 is 17 amino acids long. In DNA, the CDR3 is TGTGCCAGCAGCCTCCGACTAGCGGGGGGGCGGAATGGTGAGCAGTTCTTC. Protein: CASSLRLAGGRNGEQFF.

A remark on this clone: One end of the junction is discordant with germline, which a read error may explain. The sample carries other DNA sequences with the same CDR3. This sequence joins TRBV10-1 and TRBJ1-1; D is unclear. This CDR3 contains 12 residues. Germline assignment: CDR1 WNHNN and CDR2 SYGVQD (reference sequence). DNA of the CDR3: TGTGCCAGCAGTTCAGGTACTTATGAAGCTTTCTTT. Its protein product is CASSSGTYEAFF.

The chain carries TRBV9 and TRBJ1-1; D not certain. Germline V gives CDR1 SGDLS, CDR2 YYNGEE. The V and J ends lost 3 bases and 5 bases respectively, with 14 bases between them. The CDR3 spans 14 residues. The CDR3 is CASSARVGRTEAFF. CDR3 bases: TGTGCCAGCAGCGCAAGGGTGGGAAGGACTGAAGCTTTCTTT.

The gene calls are TRBV2 and TRBJ2-3, with D unresolved. V was pared by 0 bases and J by 5 bases, with 3 bases between. CDR3 length: 12 amino acids. Germline V gene data show CDR1 as SNHLY and CDR2 as FYNNEI. In DNA form, the CDR3 reads TGTGCCAGCAGTGAAGCGATAGATACGCAGTATTTT. Translated: CASSEAIDTQYF.

The rearrangement uses TRBV5-1 and TRBJ2-1; no clear D gene. From germline, CDR1 is SGHRS and CDR2 YFSETQ. This CDR3 has 13 residues. Deletions cut 0 bases from V and 8 bases from J, with 9 bases between. CDR3 in amino acids: CASSLAGRDEQFF. Written as DNA, the CDR3 is TGCGCCAGCAGCTTGGCCGGAAGGGATGAGCAGTTCTTC.

Only a few counts were recorded for this clone. The rearrangement links TRBV18 to TRBJ2-3, with 9 positions matching TRBD2. Germline CDR1 KGHSH, CDR2 LQKENI. Germline trimming cut 1 base from V and 4 bases from J; bases unmatched to any gene: 6. CDR3 length: 16 residues. The CDR3 protein is CASSPLAGGQPDTQYF. The CDR3 DNA reads as TGTGCCAGCTCACCACTGGCGGGAGGGCAACCAGATACGCAGTATTTT.

This clone has more than one count but fewer than ten. The chain couples TRBV6-1 to TRBJ1-1; D remains unclear. The length of the CDR3 is 12 residues. Trimming took 5 bases from V and 5 from J, leaving 9 bases between them. Germline V CDR1 and CDR2: MNHNS, SASEGT. The CDR3 loop is CASSWGRTEAFF. CDR3 DNA sequence: TGTGCCAGCAGTTGGGGAAGAACTGAAGCTTTCTTT.

The chain employs TRBV5-6 and TRBJ2-2; D perhaps matches TRBD2 (5 bases). Germline V lookup: CDR1 SGHDT, CDR2 YYEEEE. V gave up 0 bases and J gave up 0 bases, with 9 bases separating them. This CDR3 spans 16 amino acids. The DNA of the CDR3 is TGTGCCAGCAGCTTGGCGGGCGGGCCGAACACCGGGGAGCTGTTTTTT. Residues: CASSLAGGPNTGELFF.

The chain links TRBV2 to TRBJ2-5; the D is unclear. V lost 2 bases and J lost 2, with 6 bases in between. Germline V gene sequence: CDR1 SNHLY, CDR2 FYNNEI. The CDR3 spans 13 residues. The CDR3 here is CASSEFQQETQYF. The CDR3 nucleotides are TGTGCCAGCAGTGAATTTCAGCAAGAGACCCAGTACTTC.